The TCR beta chain described here comes from a study of response to subunit inactivated influenza vaccine. Findings and caveats of the study: Seasonal influenza vaccination, on each occasion, was suggested by the authors to recruit few new T cells.

TCRdb re-called the RT-PCR reads through MiXCR, storing one row per CDR3 protein. The sample consists of 280,000 or so distinct CDR3 sequences, 20% to 25% of them appearing once. About this clonotype itself: Its antigen is currently unknown.

The CDR3 sequence is 14 residues long. CDR1 and CDR2 from the germline V gene are SGHDT and YYEEEE. The V end was cut by 4 bases, the J end by 0 bases, with 10 bases between. The TCR originated in a man between 50 and 70 years old who received an inactivated influenza vaccine. This chain joins TRBV5-6 and TRBJ1-1, with D uncertain. Sequencing was performed on PBMCs from blood, taken approximately 20 months after vaccination. The CDR3 loop is CASSPSYLNTEAFF. In DNA form, the CDR3 reads TGTGCCAGCAGCCCCTCTTACTTGAACACTGAAGCTTTCTTT. The variable domain in full, with the rest retrieved from reference TRBV5-6 and TRBJ1-1, is DAGVTQSPTHLIKTRGQQVTLRCSPKSGHDTVSWYQQALGQGPQFIFQYYEEEERQRGNFPDRFSGHQFPNYSSELNVNALLLGDSALYLCASSPSYLNTEAFFGQGTRLTVV.